This T cell receptor (beta chain) was recorded in a study of low-dose radiotherapy and immunotherapy resistance in tumors. Study details: Every two weeks patients got nivolumab 240 mg flat dose, plus ipilimumab 1 mg/kg every six weeks, intravenously. The 200 mg/m2 dose of intravenous cyclophosphamide was given every two weeks, one day before radiation and immunotherapy. Aspirin 300 mg was given orally each day for four cycles from cycle 1 day 1.

Germline V gives CDR1 MDHEN, CDR2 SYDVKM. The V segment lost 5 bases and the J segment 0 bases; nucleotides outside the gene matches: 7. The CDR3 is 19 amino acids. Primers targeting TRAV and TRBV primed first-strand cDNA, covering alpha and beta chains. Amplification, which lasted approximately 19 PCR cycles, used a constant-region primer and V-primer adapter to amplify TCRs. TCRdb called the reads again in MiXCR, with one record for every CDR3 protein. This sample has 100,000 or so distinct CDR3 sequences; 9% to 9.5% occur once, and the top ten carry 1%. Indicated time point: before trial treatment. Advanced solid tumors without tumor-infiltrating lymphocytes were required for inclusion. This clonotype was seen ten or more times.

The TCR sequence derives from a male donor with prostate cancer. This sequence joins TRBV28 and TRBJ2-1; 16 bases are shared with TRBD2. Source: PBMCs, taken before treatment. CDR3 DNA: TGTGCCAGCAGTGGGACTAGCGGGAGGGCCGCGAGCTCCTACAATGAGCAGTTCTTC. Amino acid sequence: CASSGTSGRAASSYNEQFF.